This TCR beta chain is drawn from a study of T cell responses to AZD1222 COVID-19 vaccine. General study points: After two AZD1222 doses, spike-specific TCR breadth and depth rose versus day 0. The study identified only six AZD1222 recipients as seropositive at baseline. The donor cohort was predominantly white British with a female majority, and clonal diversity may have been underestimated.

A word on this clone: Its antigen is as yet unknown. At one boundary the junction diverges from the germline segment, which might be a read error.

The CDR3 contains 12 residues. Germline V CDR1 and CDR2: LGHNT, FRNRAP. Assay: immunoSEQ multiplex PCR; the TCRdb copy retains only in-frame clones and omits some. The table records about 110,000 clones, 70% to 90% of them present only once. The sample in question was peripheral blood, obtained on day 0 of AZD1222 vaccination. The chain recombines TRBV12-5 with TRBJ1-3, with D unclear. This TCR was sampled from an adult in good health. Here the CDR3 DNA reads TGTGCTAGTGGTTTGGTACGTCAGGCCCTACACTTT. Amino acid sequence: CASGLVRQALHF.